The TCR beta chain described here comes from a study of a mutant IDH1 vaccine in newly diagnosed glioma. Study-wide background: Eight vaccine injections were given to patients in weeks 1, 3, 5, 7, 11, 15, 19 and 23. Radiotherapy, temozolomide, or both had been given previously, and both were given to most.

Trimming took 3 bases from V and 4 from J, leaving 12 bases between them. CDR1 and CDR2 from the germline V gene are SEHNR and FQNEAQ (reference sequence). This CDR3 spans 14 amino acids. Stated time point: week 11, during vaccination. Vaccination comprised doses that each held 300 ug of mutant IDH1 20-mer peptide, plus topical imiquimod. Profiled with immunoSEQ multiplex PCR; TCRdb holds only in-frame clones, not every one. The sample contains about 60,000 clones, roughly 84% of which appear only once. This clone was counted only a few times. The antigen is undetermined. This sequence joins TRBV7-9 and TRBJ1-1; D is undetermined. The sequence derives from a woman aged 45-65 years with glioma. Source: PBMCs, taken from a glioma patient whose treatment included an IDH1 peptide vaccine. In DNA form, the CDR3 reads TGTGCCAGCAGCTTCGGTGGAGGCCCCACTGAAGCTTTCTTT. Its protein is CASSFGGGPTEAFF.